The entry that follows covers one T cell receptor beta chain sequence. Which antigen it targets is not known. Base-call qualities are not available, and no considerably larger clone is one nucleotide away. The sample comes from a study of blood T cell repertoires in COVID-19 (TCRdb year 2020). For the wider study: Collaborator samples came from the United States, Italy and Spain and covered acute and convalescent phases of COVID-19. The prospective study material was composed of cDNA or gDNA derived from T cells, B-cell-depleted T cells, or PBMCs. Subjects who had been exposed to COVID-19, were actively infected with it, or had recovered from it provided the deeply sampled blood TCRbeta repertoires that made up the dataset. The repertoires were released in a freely available public database meant as a resource for research on the immune response to SARS-CoV-2. The samples were drawn from two sources: the first 160 participants of the ongoing ImmuneRACE study, and 1,200 or so subjects contributed by 6 global collaborators. The sample metadata nearly always contained a de-identified subject ID, COVID-19 status, age in years and sex. Where available, HLA class I and class II types were obtained from metadata supplied by the sample provider rather than from assay-based typing. Here is what the overall study found, with its caveats: The quantity of clinical and demographic metadata differed by source and by participant and was supplied without curation.

TCRbeta CDR3 regions were amplified from genomic DNA by means of the immunoSEQ Assay, a bias-controlled multiplex PCR. As for how the authors treated the data: Nucleated cell counts per sample were estimated from amplification of reference gene primers within the assay. To quantify the absolute abundance of each unique TCRbeta CDR3 rearrangement, sequence reads were collapsed and filtered. For each sample, productive Simpson clonality was calculated by taking the square root of Simpson's diversity index across productive rearrangements. TCRdb limited this immuneACCESS table to in-frame rearrangements with V and J called. A share of clones is missing; checked studies link under half to unresolved V genes, and the rest is unexplained. That table furnishes V, J and clone size, whereas the DNA furnished D and trimming. Here the sample has around 300,000 clones; around 89% occur a single time. 3.5% to 4.5% of the sample rests with the top ten.

In the germline V gene, CDR1 corresponds to MDHEN and CDR2 to SYDVKM. Trimming costs V 6 bases and J 6 bases, and their ends lie 11 bases apart. From the cysteine up to the phenylalanine, the CDR3 has a length of 12 residues. The entry retains the CDR3 DNA only, 36 bases that are in frame from base 1. Each collaborating institution followed its own protocols to collect whole blood in K2EDTA tubes. For TCRbeta analysis, collaborator samples were shipped as frozen whole blood, as isolated PBMCs, or as DNA extracted from either sample type. The sequenced material came from peripheral blood. This receptor was obtained from a woman aged 50 to 60 with active or convalescent COVID-19. The chain couples TRBV28 to TRBJ1-2, with the D gene uncertain. The CDR3 reads CASRQQRDGYTF. The DNA sequence is given as TGTGCCAGCAGGCAGCAGAGGGATGGCTACACCTTC.